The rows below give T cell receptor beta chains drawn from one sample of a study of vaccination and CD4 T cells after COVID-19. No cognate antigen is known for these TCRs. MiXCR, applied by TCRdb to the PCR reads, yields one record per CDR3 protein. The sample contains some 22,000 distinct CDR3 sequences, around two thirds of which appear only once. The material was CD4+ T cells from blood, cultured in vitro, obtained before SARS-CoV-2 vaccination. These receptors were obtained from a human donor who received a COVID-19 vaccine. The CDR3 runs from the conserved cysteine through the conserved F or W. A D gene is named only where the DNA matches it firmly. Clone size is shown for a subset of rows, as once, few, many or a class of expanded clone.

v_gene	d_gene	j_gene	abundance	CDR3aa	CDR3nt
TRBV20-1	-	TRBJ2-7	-	CSARGGRLSSYEQYF	TGCAGTGCTAGAGGGGGCCGGCTAAGCTCCTACGAGCAGTACTTC
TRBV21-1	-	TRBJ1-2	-	CASSKLLERIGGGYTF	TGTGCCAGCAGCAAATTATTGGAGCGGATCGGTGGTGGCTACACCTTC
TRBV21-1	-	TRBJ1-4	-	CASSDMTGGTQEKLFF	TGTGCCAGCAGCGATATGACAGGGGGGACACAAGAAAAACTGTTTTTT
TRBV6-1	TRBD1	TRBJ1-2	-	CASTLTGGYGYTF	TGTGCCAGCACCCTCACAGGGGGGTATGGCTACACCTTC
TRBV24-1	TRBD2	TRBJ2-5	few	CATSEPTSGGASETQYF	TGTGCCACCAGTGAGCCAACTAGCGGGGGGGCTTCTGAGACCCAGTACTTC
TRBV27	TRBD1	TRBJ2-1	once	CASSYETGSYNEQFF	TGTGCCAGCAGTTATGAGACAGGGTCCTACAATGAGCAGTTCTTC
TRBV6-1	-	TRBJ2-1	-	CASSGDAYNEQFF	TGTGCCAGCAGTGGAGACGCTTACAATGAGCAGTTCTTC
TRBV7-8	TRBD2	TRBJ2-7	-	CASSLASLAVIGYEQYF	TGTGCCAGCAGCTTAGCCTCACTAGCGGTGATCGGCTACGAGCAGTACTTC
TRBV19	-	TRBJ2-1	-	CASSIEGSSYNEQFF	TGTGCCAGTAGTATAGAGGGAAGCTCCTACAATGAGCAGTTCTTC
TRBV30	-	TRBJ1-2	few	CAGWTDRHNYGYTF	TGTGCCGGATGGACAGATAGACATAACTATGGCTACACCTTC
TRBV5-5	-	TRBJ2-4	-	CASSFAVFTAGAKNIQYF	TGTGCCAGCAGCTTCGCGGTTTTTACAGCTGGAGCCAAAAACATTCAGTACTTC
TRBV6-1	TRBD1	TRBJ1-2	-	CASQTGQGSLYGYTF	TGTGCCAGCCAAACGGGACAGGGGTCCCTCTATGGCTACACCTTC
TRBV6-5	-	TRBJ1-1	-	CASSYSGARTEAFF	TGTGCCAGCAGTTACTCGGGGGCGCGGACTGAAGCTTTCTTT
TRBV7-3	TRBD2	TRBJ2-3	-	CASSLTLAGGRNTQYF	TGTGCCAGCAGCTTAACACTAGCGGGGGGGCGCAATACGCAGTATTTT
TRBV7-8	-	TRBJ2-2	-	CASSLRAGWNTGELFF	TGTGCCAGCAGCTTACGGGCAGGTTGGAACACCGGGGAGCTGTTTTTT
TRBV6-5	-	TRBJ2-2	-	CASSYSQRVRAGELFF	TGTGCCAGCAGTTACTCTCAAAGGGTACGGGCCGGGGAGCTGTTTTTT
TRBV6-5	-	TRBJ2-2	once	CASSYYAGANTGELFF	TGTGCCAGCAGTTATTACGCAGGGGCGAACACCGGGGAGCTGTTTTTT
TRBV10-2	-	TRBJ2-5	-	CASRQGQETQYF	TGCGCCAGCAGACAGGGACAAGAGACCCAGTACTTC
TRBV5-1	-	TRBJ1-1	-	CASSGQTNTEAFF	TGCGCCAGCAGCGGACAGACGAACACTGAAGCTTTCTTT
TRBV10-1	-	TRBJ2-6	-	CASSPRESSGANVLTF	TGCGCCAGCAGCCCCAGGGAAAGCTCTGGGGCCAACGTCCTGACTTTT
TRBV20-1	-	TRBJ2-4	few	CSAPSHIAKNIQYF	TGCAGTGCCCCCTCGCATATAGCCAAAAACATTCAGTACTTC
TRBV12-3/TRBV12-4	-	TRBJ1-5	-	CASSPRGGGPRGNQPQHF	TGTGCCAGCAGCCCCAGAGGAGGAGGACCCAGGGGCAATCAGCCCCAGCATTTT
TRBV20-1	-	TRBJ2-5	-	CSAQHSETQYF	TGCAGTGCTCAGCATTCGGAGACCCAGTACTTC